This is a list of T cell receptor beta chains from one sample in a study of technical replicates of blood from a few donors. Data came from immunoSEQ multiplex PCR; TCRdb stores just in-frame clones and leaves some out. This table has 80,000 or so clones, under 99% appearing once. The sequencing sample was made of T cells isolated from PBMCs. The origin of the receptors is a human donor in good health. Each CDR3 is given without its conserved first and last residue. A clone size is listed for some rows: how often the clone was seen (once, few, many), or a class if it is expanded.

CDR3aa	v_gene	abundance	j_gene
ASREDREGYT	TRBV25-1	-	TRBJ1-2
ASSIFPSTDTQY	TRBV19	-	TRBJ2-3
ASRRGRNYGYT	TRBV19	-	TRBJ1-2
ASSLKWETKNIQY	TRBV5-6	-	TRBJ2-4
ASADRDDEQF	TRBV9	-	TRBJ2-1
ASSLGQVNEQF	TRBV27	-	TRBJ2-1
ASSVGLAGGREQF	TRBV7-3	-	TRBJ2-1
ASSPAGSGYT	TRBV18	-	TRBJ1-2
ASRLLSNTGELF	TRBV7-9	-	TRBJ2-2
ASSLTGGSVVNTEAF	TRBV2	-	TRBJ1-1
ASSLGLTYEQY	TRBV5-5	-	TRBJ2-7
ASSVEAGLGEKLF	TRBV9	-	TRBJ1-4
TSSPSETSGTYEQY	TRBV1	-	TRBJ2-7
ASSLGLAGTYEQY	TRBV7-8	-	TRBJ2-7
AWSNLRTDTQY	TRBV30	-	TRBJ2-3
ASSQTSGHTDTQY	TRBV19	-	TRBJ2-3
ASSPTTTEAF	TRBV28	once	TRBJ1-1
ASSGFWREGETQY	TRBV2	-	TRBJ2-5
SVGGTEIMNTEAF	TRBV29-1	once	TRBJ1-1
ASTLQGSGELF	TRBV19	-	TRBJ2-2
ASSFSAGELF	TRBV5-1	-	TRBJ2-2
ASRAEENYGYT	TRBV9	-	TRBJ1-2
ASSVLAGGPNTGELF	TRBV6-1	-	TRBJ2-2
ASSWGLAGEETQY	TRBV11-2	once	TRBJ2-5
ASRIGTSGYNEQF	TRBV28	once	TRBJ2-1
ASSERNLNAEAF	TRBV25-1	-	TRBJ1-1
ASSQGTGAYEQY	TRBV5-6	-	TRBJ2-7
ASSPGGDGYT	TRBV18	-	TRBJ1-2
AWSVRGLYTGELF	TRBV30	-	TRBJ2-2
ASGALQGYGYT	TRBV2	-	TRBJ1-2
ASSLFFRGTDTQY	TRBV7-6	-	TRBJ2-3
ASSLSAGNTEAF	TRBV5-8	-	TRBJ1-1
AIRGQSNQPQH	TRBV10-3	-	TRBJ1-5
ASSVADGKSYEQY	TRBV9	-	TRBJ2-7
ACSIWANNEQF	TRBV30	-	TRBJ2-1
ASQESNEKLF	TRBV18	-	TRBJ1-4
ASSIDLAKNIQY	TRBV19	-	TRBJ2-4
ASSTRLASEQY	TRBV13	-	TRBJ2-7
ATSRQGQGGGYT	TRBV15	-	TRBJ1-2
SVTPTVGGAGANVLT	TRBV29-1	-	TRBJ2-6
ASSSTGNTEAF	TRBV7-7	once	TRBJ1-1
ASSLEPTLNTEAF	TRBV7-2	-	TRBJ1-1
ASSEMLAGATYEQY	TRBV25-1	-	TRBJ2-7
AAKDRGQQPQH	TRBV19	-	TRBJ1-5
ASSLLGTGDYEQY	TRBV27	-	TRBJ2-7